These 4 T cell receptor beta chains came from one sample sequenced in a study of blood T cell repertoires in COVID-19. Measured with immunoSEQ multiplex PCR; TCRdb has only the in-frame clones, and not every one. This sample has hundreds of thousands of clones, with roughly four fifths found just once. The sample comprised PBMCs or T cells enriched from blood (not recorded which). All receptors come from a woman aged 50 to 65 who had been exposed to COVID-19.

This clone has only a few counts. The chain employs TRBV12-3 or TRBV12-4 and TRBJ1-3; a possible D gene is TRBD1 (5 bases). There are 12 residues in the CDR3. V lost 7 bases to trimming and J lost 4 bases, with 8 bases between them. CDR3: CASTPGGNTIYF. The CDR3 DNA reads TGTGCCAGCACACCAGGGGGAAACACCATATATTTT.

This chain connects TRBV20-1 to TRBJ1-1; 7 bases match TRBD1. There are 11 residues in the CDR3. CDR1 DFQATT and CDR2 SNEGSKA come from the germline V gene (reference sequence). Losses at the gene ends were 1 base for V and 13 bases for J; bases not matched to a gene: 6. The chain's CDR3 is CSARGRRDSFF. The CDR3 coding sequence is TGCAGTGCTAGAGGCCGCCGGGACAGTTTCTTT.

The table lists this clone with a few counts. The sample contains more than one DNA sequence encoding this CDR3. The J gene is TRBJ1-5, the V gene TRBV6-1; D remains ambiguous. Looked up from germline, CDR1 is MNHNS and CDR2 is SASEGT. V was shortened by 3 bases and J by 4 bases, with 10 bases between the two germline ends. This CDR3 is built from 14 residues. In nucleotides, the CDR3 is TGTGCCAGCAGTGAGGGAGGAGGAAATCAGCCCCAGCATTTT. Its translation is CASSEGGGNQPQHF.

The chain uses TRBV5-4 and TRBJ2-1, with 16 nucleotides matching TRBD2. The germline CDR1 and CDR2 sequences are SGHNT and YYREEE (reference sequence). The CDR3 is made up of 18 amino acids. The junction had 5 bases not matched to a gene; V was cut back by 3 bases and J by 2 bases. CDR3 residues: CASSSAGTSGGAYNEQFF. CDR3 nucleotides: TGTGCCAGCAGCTCGGCGGGGACTAGCGGGGGGGCCTACAATGAGCAGTTCTTC.